One sample yielded the 13 T cell receptor beta chains listed below, sequenced in a study of blood T cell repertoires in COVID-19. Using immunoSEQ multiplex PCR, the repertoire was profiled, and TCRdb retains in-frame clones only, with some absent. The sample has roughly 300,000 clones, about 92% seen once. The sequencing input was PBMCs or T cells enriched from blood (not recorded which). The receptors originated from a woman aged 30 to 39 who had recovered from COVID-19.

This chain connects TRBV9 to TRBJ2-7; 7 nucleotides agree with TRBD1. The CDR3 consists of 15 residues. CDR1 is SGDLS, CDR2 YYNGEE, per germline. V shed 3 bases, J shed 10 bases, and the junction held 16 bases outside the gene matches. CDR3 residues: CASSAGIPGQSFQYF. The DNA for the CDR3 is TGTGCCAGCAGCGCTGGAATTCCGGGACAGTCGTTCCAGTACTTC.

V is TRBV27 and J is TRBJ2-3; 11 bases map to TRBD2. The germline gives CDR1 MNHEY, CDR2 SMNVEV (reference sequence). The length of the CDR3 is 20 residues. V gave up 2 bases and J gave up 0 bases; unmatched junction bases: 13. CDR3 region: CASSLGSSGGNVSSTDTQYF. CDR3 DNA: TGTGCCAGCAGTTTAGGATCTAGCGGGGGGAATGTCTCTAGCACAGATACGCAGTATTTT.

V usage is TRBV27 and J usage is TRBJ1-6; 7 bases line up with TRBD1. This CDR3 is built from 15 residues. Germline V gene data show CDR1 as MNHEY and CDR2 as SMNVEV (reference sequence). The trim removed 5 bases at V and 9 bases at J, leaving 10 bases unmatched. For the CDR3, the DNA is TGTGCCAGCAGTGACGGGACAGAGGGTACTTCACCCCTCCACTTT. It translates to CASSDGTEGTSPLHF.

V gene TRBV7-2 combines with J gene TRBJ1-1, with 12 bases lining up with TRBD1. Unmatched junction bases numbered 2, after V lost 1 base and J lost 5 bases. Germline V gene sequence: CDR1 SGHTA, CDR2 FQGNSA. The CDR3 covers 15 residues. The CDR3 here is CASSLVGQGATEAFF. The CDR3 bases are TGTGCCAGCAGCTTAGTGGGACAGGGGGCTACTGAAGCTTTCTTT.

This clone has a single count. The chain uses TRBV24-1 and TRBJ2-1, with D perhaps matching TRBD1 (5 bases). The CDR3 loop spans 15 amino acids. Germline V lookup: CDR1 KGHDR, CDR2 SFDVKD. With 1 base removed from V and 6 bases from J, the gap between germline ends came to 12 bases. CDR3 DNA sequence: TGTGCCACCAGTGATTTCCTTAGGGGCCCCAATGAGCAGTTCTTC. Translating gives CATSDFLRGPNEQFF.

This chain connects TRBV7-6 to TRBJ2-3; the D is unclear. Per germline, CDR1 SGHVS and CDR2 FNYEAQ. Between the trimmed V and J ends, which lost 1 base and 2 bases, there was a span of 16 bases. The CDR3 runs 17 residues. The CDR3 loop reads CASSLVTRSFLTDTQYF. The CDR3 DNA reads TGTGCCAGCAGCTTAGTAACAAGGAGTTTCCTCACAGATACGCAGTATTTT. The variable domain in full, with the rest retrieved from reference TRBV7-6 and TRBJ2-3, is GAGVSQSPRYKVTKRGQDVALRCDPISGHVSLYWYRQALGQGPEFLTYFNYEAQQDKSGLPNDRFSAERPEGSISTLTIQRTEQRDSAMYRCASSLVTRSFLTDTQYFGPGTRLTVL.

The chain uses TRBV28 and TRBJ1-4; tentatively, D is TRBD1 (6 bases). Germline assignment: CDR1 MDHEN and CDR2 SYDVKM. V lost 6 bases to trimming and J lost 7 bases, with 21 bases between them. The CDR3 loop spans 16 amino acids. The chain's CDR3 is CASRPQSGGVSEKLFF. The DNA of the CDR3 is TGTGCCAGCAGACCTCAGTCGGGGGGCGTTAGTGAAAAACTGTTTTTT.

This chain links TRBV7-9 with TRBJ1-1; D is ambiguous. Germline V CDR1 and CDR2: SEHNR, FQNEAQ (reference sequence). This CDR3 has 14 amino acids. V was pared by 3 bases and J by 1 base, with 9 bases between. The CDR3 loop reads CASSFRLENTEAFF. The CDR3 DNA sequence: TGTGCCAGCAGCTTCCGACTGGAGAACACTGAAGCTTTCTTT.

V usage is TRBV28 and J usage is TRBJ1-4; D call uncertain. The CDR3 length is 17 residues. V was clipped by 0 bases and J by 0 bases, with 11 bases between them. CDR1 and CDR2 from the germline V gene are MDHEN and SYDVKM. The CDR3 DNA reads TGTGCCAGCAGTTTATGGAGACGGAGCGCAACTAATGAAAAACTGTTTTTT. Translating it yields CASSLWRRSATNEKLFF.

The chain couples TRBV19 to TRBJ2-5; D not resolved. Per germline, CDR1 LNHDA and CDR2 SQIVND (reference sequence). With 1 base removed from V and 0 bases from J, the gap between germline ends came to 3 bases. This CDR3 spans 13 amino acids. CDR3 sequence reads: CASSIAYQETQYF. Here the CDR3 DNA reads TGTGCCAGTAGTATAGCGTACCAAGAGACCCAGTACTTC.

This clone was seen just once. The chain carries TRBV28 and TRBJ1-5; D unclear. The CDR3 length is 15 residues. Trimming cost V 9 bases and J 2 bases, with 17 bases left between them. Germline V gene sequence: CDR1 MDHEN, CDR2 SYDVKM. In DNA form, the CDR3 reads TGTGCCAGTACAGCGGTAGGGTTAGGCAATCAGCCCCAGCATTTT. Amino acid sequence: CASTAVGLGNQPQHF.

The rearrangement joins TRBV7-9 to TRBJ2-3; D possibly corresponds to TRBD2 (8 bases). The CDR3 totals 17 residues. The V gene's germline CDR1 is SEHNR and CDR2 FQNEAQ (reference sequence). With 6 bases removed from V and 2 bases from J, the gap between germline ends came to 21 bases. CDR3 in DNA: TGTGCCAGCAGTCCTACCCCAGGGGGACTAGACACAGATACGCAGTATTTT. This codes for CASSPTPGGLDTDTQYF.

V and J are TRBV9 and TRBJ2-2; TRBD2 aligns across 9 bases. Germline trimming cut 4 bases from V and 3 bases from J; bases unmatched to any gene: 10. CDR1 is SGDLS and CDR2 is YYNGEE in the germline V gene. The CDR3 has 17 amino acids. The CDR3 loop is CASSHGTGLADTGELFF. The CDR3 DNA is TGTGCCAGCAGCCACGGGACGGGACTAGCTGACACCGGGGAGCTGTTTTTT.